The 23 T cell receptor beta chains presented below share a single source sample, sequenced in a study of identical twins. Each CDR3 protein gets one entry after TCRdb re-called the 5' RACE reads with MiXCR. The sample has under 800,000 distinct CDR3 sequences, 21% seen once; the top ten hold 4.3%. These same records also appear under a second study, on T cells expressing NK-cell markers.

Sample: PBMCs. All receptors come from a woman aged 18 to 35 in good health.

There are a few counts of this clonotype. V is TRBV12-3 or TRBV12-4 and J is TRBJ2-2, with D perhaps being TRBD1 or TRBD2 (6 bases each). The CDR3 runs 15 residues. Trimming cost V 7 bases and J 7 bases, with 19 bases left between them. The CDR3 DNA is TGTGCCAGCAAAGCGCGGGACAATCCCTTCGGGGAGCTGTTTTTT. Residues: CASKARDNPFGELFF.

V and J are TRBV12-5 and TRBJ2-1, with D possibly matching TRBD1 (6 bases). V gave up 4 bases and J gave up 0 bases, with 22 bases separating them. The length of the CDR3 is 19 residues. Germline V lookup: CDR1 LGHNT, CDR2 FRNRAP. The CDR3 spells CASGSPPRGLRNSYNEQFF. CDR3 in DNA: TGTGCTAGTGGTTCCCCGCCCAGGGGTTTAAGAAACTCCTACAATGAGCAGTTCTTC.

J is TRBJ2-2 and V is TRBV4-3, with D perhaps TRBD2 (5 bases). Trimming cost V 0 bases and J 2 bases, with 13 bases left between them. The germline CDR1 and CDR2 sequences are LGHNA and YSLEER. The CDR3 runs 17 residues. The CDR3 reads CASSQELSSLNTGELFF. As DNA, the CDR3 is TGCGCCAGCAGCCAAGAGTTGTCTAGCCTTAACACCGGGGAGCTGTTTTTT.

The CDR3 sequence: CASTREYTGELFF. DNA for the CDR3: TGTGCCAGCACCCGGGAGTACACCGGGGAGCTGTTTTTT. This rearrangement joins TRBV6-1 to TRBJ2-2; possibly TRBD2 for D (6 bases). V was trimmed by 7 bases and J by 3 bases, leaving 9 bases between them. CDR3 length: 13 amino acids. Germline lookup yields CDR1 MNHNS and CDR2 SASEGT.

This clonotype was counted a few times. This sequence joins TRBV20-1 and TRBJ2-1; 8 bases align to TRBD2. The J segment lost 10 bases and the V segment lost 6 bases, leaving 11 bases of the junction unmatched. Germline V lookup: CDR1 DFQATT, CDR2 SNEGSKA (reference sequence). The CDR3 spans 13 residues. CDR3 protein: CSAKRGLADEQFF. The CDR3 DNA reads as TGCAGTGCCAAAAGAGGACTAGCTGACGAGCAGTTCTTC.

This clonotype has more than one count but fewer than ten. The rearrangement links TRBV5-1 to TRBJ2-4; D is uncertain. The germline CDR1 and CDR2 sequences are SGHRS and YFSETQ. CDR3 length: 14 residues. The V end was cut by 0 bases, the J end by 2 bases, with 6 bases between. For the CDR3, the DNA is TGCGCCAGCAGCTTGGGCGGCTCCAAAAACATTCAGTACTTC. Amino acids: CASSLGGSKNIQYF.

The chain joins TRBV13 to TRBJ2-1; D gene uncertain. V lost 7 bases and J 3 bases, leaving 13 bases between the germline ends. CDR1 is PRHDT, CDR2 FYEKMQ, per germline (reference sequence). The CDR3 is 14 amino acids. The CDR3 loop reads CASTVIEVYNEQFF. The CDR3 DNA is TGTGCCAGCACGGTTATAGAGGTCTACAATGAGCAGTTCTTC.

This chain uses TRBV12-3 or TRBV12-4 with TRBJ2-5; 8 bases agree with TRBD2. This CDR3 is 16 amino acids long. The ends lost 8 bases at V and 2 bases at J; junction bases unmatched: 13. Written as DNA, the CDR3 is TGTGCCAGCGAACCCGGCGGGGGGCTGAGGCAAGAGACCCAGTACTTC. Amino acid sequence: CASEPGGGLRQETQYF.

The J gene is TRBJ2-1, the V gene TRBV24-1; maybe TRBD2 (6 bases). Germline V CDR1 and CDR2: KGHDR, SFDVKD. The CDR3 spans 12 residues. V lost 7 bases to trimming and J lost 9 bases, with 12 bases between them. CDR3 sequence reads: CATSGRDAEQFF. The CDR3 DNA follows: TGTGCCACCAGCGGGAGAGACGCTGAGCAGTTCTTC.

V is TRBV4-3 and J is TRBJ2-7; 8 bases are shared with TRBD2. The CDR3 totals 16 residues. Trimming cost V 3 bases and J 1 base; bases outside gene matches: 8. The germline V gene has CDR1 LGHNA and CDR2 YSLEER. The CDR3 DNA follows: TGCGCCAGCAGCCAGACCAACGGCGGGAGGTCCTACGAGCAGTACTTC. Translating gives CASSQTNGGRSYEQYF.

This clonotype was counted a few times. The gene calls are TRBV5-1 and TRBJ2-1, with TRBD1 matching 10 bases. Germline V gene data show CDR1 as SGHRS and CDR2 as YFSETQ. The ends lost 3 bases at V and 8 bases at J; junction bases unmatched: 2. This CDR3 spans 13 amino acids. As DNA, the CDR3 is TGCGCCAGCAGCTGGACAGGGGGGGATGAGCAGTTCTTC. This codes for CASSWTGGDEQFF.

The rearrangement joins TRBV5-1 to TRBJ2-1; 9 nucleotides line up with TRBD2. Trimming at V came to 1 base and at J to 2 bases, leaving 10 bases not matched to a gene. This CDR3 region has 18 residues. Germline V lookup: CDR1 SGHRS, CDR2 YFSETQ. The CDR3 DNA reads TGCGCCAGCAGCTTGAATTCCGCGGGGGGGCAAGCCTACAATGAGCAGTTCTTC. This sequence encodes CASSLNSAGGQAYNEQFF.

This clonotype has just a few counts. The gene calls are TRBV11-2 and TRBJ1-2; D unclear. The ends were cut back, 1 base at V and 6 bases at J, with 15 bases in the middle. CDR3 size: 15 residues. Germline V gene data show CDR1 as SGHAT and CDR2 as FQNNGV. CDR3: CASSLAVSGSDGYTF. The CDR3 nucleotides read TGTGCCAGCAGCTTAGCGGTATCGGGGTCGGATGGCTACACCTTC.

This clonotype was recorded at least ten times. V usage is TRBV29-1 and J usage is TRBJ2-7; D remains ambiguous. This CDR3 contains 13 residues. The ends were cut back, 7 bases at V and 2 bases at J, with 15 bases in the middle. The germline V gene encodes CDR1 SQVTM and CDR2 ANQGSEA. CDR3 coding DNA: TGCAGCGGCCGCCTCGGTGGAACCTACGAGCAGTACTTC. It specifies CSGRLGGTYEQYF.

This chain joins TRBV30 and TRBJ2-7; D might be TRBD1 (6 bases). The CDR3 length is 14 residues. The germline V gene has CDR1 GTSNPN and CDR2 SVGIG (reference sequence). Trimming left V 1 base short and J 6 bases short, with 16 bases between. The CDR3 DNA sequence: TGTGCCTGGAGTGCGGCGGACAGCGGCTCCGAGCAGTACTTC. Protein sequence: CAWSAADSGSEQYF.

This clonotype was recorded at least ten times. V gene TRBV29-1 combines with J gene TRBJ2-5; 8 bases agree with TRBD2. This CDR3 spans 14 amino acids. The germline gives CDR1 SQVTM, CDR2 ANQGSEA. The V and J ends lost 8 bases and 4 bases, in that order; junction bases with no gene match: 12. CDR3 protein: CSSGGASGRETQYF. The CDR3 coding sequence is TGCAGCTCGGGGGGGGCTAGCGGGCGAGAGACCCAGTACTTC.

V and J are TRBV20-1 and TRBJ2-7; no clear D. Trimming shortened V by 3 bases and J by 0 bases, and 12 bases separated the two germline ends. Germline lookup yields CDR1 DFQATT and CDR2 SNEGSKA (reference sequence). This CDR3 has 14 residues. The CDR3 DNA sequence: TGCAGTGCTAGGTCCGCTAGGAGCTCCTACGAGCAGTACTTC. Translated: CSARSARSSYEQYF.

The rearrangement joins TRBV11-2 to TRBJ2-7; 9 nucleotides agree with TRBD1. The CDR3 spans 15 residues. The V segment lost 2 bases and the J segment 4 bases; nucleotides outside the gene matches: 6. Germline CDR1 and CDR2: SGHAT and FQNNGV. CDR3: CASSLPGTGNYEQYF. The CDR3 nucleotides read TGTGCCAGCAGCTTACCAGGGACAGGGAATTACGAGCAGTACTTC.

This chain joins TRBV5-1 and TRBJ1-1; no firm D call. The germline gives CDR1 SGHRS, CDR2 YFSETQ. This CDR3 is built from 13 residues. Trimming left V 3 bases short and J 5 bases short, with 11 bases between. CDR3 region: CASSSGGKTEAFF. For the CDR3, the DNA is TGCGCCAGCAGCTCAGGCGGGAAAACTGAAGCTTTCTTT.

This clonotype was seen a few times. The CDR3 DNA reads TGCAGCGTTGGTTTACGGCTAGCGGGAGACTCTGAGCAGTTCTTC. This translates into CSVGLRLAGDSEQFF. The chain is built from TRBV29-1 and TRBJ2-1, with 10 nucleotides matching TRBD2. The CDR3 runs to 15 residues. The trim removed 4 bases at V and 9 bases at J, leaving 12 bases unmatched. CDR1 and CDR2 (germline): SQVTM, ANQGSEA.

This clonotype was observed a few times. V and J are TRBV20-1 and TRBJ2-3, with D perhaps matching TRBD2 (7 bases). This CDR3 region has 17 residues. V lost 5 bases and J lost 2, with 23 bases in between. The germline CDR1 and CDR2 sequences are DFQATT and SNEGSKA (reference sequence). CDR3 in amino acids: CSAQTSTGRGLTDTQYF. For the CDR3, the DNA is TGCAGTGCTCAAACCTCCACTGGGCGGGGGCTCACAGATACGCAGTATTTT.

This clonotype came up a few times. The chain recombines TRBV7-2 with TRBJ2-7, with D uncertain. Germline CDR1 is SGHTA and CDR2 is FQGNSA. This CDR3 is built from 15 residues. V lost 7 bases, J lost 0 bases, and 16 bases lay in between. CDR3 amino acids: CASIPGRVSSYEQYF. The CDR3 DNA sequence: TGTGCCAGCATCCCGGGCCGGGTTAGCTCCTACGAGCAGTACTTC. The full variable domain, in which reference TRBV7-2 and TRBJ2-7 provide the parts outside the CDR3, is GAGVSQSPSNKVTEKGKDVELRCDPISGHTALYWYRQSLGQGLEFLIYFQGNSAPDKSGLPSDRFSAERTGGSVSTLTIQRTQQEDSAVYLCASIPGRVSSYEQYFGPGTRLTVT.

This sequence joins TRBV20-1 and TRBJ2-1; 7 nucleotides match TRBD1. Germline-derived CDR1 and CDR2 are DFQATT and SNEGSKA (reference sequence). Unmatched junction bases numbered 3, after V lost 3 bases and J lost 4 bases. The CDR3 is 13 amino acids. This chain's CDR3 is CSASGQVYNEQFF. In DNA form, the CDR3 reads TGCAGTGCTAGCGGACAGGTATACAATGAGCAGTTCTTC.